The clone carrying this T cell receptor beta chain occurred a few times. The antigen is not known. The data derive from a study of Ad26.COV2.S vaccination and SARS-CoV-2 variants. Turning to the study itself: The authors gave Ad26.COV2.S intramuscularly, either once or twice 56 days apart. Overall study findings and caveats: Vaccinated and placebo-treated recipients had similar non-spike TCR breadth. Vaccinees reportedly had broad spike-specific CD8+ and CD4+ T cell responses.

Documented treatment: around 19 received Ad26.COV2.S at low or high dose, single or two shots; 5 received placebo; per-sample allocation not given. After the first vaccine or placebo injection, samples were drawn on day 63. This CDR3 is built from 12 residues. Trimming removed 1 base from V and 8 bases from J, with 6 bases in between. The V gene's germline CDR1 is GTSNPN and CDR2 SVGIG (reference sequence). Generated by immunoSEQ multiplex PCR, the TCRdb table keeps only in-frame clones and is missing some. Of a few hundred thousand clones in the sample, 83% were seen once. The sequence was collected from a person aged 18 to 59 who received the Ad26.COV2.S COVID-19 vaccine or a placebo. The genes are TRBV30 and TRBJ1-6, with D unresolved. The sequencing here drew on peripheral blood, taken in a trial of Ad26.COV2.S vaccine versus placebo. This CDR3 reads CAWSDSHSPLHF. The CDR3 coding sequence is TGTGCCTGGAGTGACAGTCATTCACCCCTCCACTTT.